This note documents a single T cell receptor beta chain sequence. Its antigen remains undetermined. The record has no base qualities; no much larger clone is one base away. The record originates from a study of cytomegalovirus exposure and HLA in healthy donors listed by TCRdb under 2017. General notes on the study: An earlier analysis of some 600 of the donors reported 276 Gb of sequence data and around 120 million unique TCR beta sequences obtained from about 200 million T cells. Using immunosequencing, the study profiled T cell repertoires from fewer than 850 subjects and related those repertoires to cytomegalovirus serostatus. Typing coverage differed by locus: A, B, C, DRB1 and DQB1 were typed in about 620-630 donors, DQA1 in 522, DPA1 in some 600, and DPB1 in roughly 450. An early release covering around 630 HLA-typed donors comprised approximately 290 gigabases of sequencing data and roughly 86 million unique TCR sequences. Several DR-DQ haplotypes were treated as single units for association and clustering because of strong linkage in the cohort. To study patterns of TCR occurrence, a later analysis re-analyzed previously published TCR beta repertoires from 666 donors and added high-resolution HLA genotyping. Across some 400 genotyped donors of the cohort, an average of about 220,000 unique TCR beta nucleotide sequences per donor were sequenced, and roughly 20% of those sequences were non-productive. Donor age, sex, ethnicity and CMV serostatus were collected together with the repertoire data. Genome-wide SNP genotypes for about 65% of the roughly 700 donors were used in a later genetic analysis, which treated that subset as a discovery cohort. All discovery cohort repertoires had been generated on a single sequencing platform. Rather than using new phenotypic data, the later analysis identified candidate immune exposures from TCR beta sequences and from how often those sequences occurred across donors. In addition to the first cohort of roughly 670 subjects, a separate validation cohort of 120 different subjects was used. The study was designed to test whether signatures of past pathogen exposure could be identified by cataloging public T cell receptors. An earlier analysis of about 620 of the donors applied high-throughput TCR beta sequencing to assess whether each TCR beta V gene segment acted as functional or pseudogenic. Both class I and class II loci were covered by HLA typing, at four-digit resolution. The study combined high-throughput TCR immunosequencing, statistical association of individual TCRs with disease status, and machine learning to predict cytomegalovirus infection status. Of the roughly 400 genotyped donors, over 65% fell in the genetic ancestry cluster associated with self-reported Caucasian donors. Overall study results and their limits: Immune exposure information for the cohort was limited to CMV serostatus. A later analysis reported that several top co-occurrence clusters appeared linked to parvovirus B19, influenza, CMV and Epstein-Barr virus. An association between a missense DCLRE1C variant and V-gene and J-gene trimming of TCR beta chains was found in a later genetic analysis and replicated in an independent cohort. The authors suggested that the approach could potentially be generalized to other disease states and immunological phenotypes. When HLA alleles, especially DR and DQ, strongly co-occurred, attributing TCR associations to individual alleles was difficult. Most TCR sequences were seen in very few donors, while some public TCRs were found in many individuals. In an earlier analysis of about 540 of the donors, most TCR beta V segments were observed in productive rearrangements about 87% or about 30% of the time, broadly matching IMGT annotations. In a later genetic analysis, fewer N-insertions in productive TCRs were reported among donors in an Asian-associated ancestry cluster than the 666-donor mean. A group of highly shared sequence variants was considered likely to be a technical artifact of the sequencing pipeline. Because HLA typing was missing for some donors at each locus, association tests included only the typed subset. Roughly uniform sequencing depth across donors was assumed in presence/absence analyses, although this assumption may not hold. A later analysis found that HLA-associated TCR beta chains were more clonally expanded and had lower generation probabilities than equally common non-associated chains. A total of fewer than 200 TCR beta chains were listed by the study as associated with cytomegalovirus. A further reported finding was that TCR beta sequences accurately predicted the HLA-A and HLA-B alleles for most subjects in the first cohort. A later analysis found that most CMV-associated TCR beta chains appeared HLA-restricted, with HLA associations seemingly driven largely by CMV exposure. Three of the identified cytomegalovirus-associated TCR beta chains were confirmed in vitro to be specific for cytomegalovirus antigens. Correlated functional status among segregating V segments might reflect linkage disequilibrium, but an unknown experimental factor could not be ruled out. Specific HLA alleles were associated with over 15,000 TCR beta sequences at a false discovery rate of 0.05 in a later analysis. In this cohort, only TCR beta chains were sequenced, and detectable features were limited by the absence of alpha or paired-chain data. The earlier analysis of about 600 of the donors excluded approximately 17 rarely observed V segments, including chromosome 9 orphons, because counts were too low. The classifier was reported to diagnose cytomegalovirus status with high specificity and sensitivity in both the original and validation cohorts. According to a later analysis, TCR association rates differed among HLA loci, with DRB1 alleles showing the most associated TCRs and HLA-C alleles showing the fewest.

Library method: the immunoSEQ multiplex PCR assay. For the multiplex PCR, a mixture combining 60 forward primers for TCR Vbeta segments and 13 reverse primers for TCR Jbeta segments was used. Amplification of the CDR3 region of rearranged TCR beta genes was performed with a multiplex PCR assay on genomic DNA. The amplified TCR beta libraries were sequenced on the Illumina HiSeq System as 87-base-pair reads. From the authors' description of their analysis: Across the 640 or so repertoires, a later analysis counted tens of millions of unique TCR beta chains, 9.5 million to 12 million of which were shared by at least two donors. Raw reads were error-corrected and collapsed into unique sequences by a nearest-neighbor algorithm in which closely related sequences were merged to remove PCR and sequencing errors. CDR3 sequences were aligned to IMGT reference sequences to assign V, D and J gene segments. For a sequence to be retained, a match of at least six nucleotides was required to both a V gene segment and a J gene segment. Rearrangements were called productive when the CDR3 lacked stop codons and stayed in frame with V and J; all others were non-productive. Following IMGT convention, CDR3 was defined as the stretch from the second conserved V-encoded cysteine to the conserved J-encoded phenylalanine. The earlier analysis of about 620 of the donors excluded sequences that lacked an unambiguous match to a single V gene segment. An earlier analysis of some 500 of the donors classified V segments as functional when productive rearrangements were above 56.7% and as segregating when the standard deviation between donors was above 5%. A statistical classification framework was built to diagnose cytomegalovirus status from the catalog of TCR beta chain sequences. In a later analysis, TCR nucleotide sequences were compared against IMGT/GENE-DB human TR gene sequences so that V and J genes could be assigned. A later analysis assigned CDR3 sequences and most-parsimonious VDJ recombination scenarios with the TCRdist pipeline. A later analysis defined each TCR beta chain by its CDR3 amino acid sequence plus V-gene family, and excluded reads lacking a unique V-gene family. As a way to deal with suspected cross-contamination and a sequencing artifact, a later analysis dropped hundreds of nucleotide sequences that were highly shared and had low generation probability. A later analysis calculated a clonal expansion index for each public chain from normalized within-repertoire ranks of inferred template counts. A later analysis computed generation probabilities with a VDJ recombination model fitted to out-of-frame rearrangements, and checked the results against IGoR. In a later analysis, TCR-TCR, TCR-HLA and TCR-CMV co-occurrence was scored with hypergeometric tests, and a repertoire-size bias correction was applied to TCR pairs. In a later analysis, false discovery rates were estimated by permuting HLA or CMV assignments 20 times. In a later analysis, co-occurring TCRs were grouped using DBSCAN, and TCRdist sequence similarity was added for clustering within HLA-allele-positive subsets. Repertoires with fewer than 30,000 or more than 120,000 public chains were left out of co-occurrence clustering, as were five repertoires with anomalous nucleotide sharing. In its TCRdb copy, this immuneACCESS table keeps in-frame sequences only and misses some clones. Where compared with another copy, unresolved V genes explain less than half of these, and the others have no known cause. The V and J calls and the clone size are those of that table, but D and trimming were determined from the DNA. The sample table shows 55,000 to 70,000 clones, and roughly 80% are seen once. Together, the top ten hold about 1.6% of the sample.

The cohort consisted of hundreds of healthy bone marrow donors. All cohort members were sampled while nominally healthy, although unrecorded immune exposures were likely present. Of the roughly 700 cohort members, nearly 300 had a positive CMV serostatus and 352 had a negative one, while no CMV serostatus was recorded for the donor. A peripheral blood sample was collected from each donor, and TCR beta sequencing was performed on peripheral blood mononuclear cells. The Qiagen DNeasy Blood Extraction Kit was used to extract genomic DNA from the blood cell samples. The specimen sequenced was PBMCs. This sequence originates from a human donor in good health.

CDR3 sequence: CASSLDRGSLELFF. The sequenced DNA is TGTGCCAGCAGCTTAGACAGGGGGTCGCTGGAGCTGTTTTTT. The chain was built from TRBV7-2 and TRBJ2-2; 8 middle bases align to TRBD1. For CDR1 and CDR2, the germline V gene lists SGHTA and FQGNSA. Trimmed from V: 1 base; trimmed from J: 10 bases; junction bases lacking a gene match: 5. The cysteine opens and the phenylalanine closes a CDR3 of 14 amino acids. Only CDR3 DNA is held: 42 bases, read in frame from base 1.